A selection of T cell receptor beta chains follows, all from one sample in a study of blood T cell repertoires in COVID-19. Profiling relied on immunoSEQ multiplex PCR, and the TCRdb table lists in-frame clones only, not all of them. The repertoire holds approximately 210,000 clones, with 65% to 80% as singletons. Sample: PBMCs or T cells enriched from blood (not recorded which). The receptors stem from a woman in her forties or fifties with acute COVID-19. Both conserved end residues are part of each CDR3. A D gene is named only where the DNA matches it firmly. Clone size is stated in some rows and not others, as once, few, many or a class when expanded.

j_call	clone_size	d_call	v_call	cdr3_aa	cdr3_nt
TRBJ1-5	-	-	TRBV18	CASSPMGGRNQPQHF	TGTGCCAGCTCACCAATGGGGGGACGCAATCAGCCCCAGCATTTT
TRBJ1-5	-	TRBD1	TRBV2	CASSPRDRTQPQHF	TGTGCCAGCAGTCCCCGGGACAGAACGCAGCCCCAGCATTTT
TRBJ1-2	many	-	TRBV28	CASSLSLYGYTF	TGTGCCAGCAGTTTATCCCTCTATGGCTACACCTTC
TRBJ2-1	few	TRBD2	TRBV19	CASKPLAGINNEQFF	TGTGCCAGTAAACCTCTAGCGGGGATCAACAATGAGCAGTTCTTC
TRBJ1-6	-	-	TRBV3-1/TRBV3-2	CASSQVGTNSPLHF	TGTGCCAGCAGCCAAGTGGGCACCAATTCACCCCTCCACTTT
TRBJ1-2	-	-	TRBV9	CASSAQTDSLYGYTF	TGTGCCAGCAGCGCCCAGACAGACAGTCTCTATGGCTACACCTTC
TRBJ1-1	-	TRBD1	TRBV7-9	CASSFKRQGGTEAFF	TGTGCCAGCAGCTTCAAAAGACAGGGTGGCACTGAAGCTTTCTTT
TRBJ1-1	-	-	TRBV7-9	CASSSAAGGDGTEAFF	TGTGCCAGCAGCTCTGCCGCCGGGGGAGACGGCACTGAAGCTTTCTTT
TRBJ1-2	-	-	TRBV5-5	CASSLGEAAGGGYTF	TGTGCCAGCAGCTTGGGTGAGGCGGCGGGAGGCGGCTACACCTTC
TRBJ2-5	-	TRBD1	TRBV5-1	CASSTGTGGSETQYF	TGCGCCAGCAGTACCGGGACAGGGGGCTCGGAGACCCAGTACTTC
TRBJ1-1	-	TRBD1	TRBV7-9	CASSIQGAVEAFF	TGTGCCAGCAGCATTCAGGGGGCTGTTGAAGCTTTCTTT
TRBJ2-5	-	TRBD2	TRBV6-5	CASTVAGDRETQYF	TGTGCCAGCACGGTGGCGGGGGACCGAGAGACCCAGTACTTC
TRBJ1-1	-	-	TRBV14	CASSPGTEAFF	TGTGCCAGCAGCCCGGGGACTGAAGCTTTCTTT
TRBJ1-2	-	-	TRBV5-4	CASSLTGHGYYGYTF	TGTGCCAGCAGCTTGACAGGACACGGTTACTATGGCTACACCTTC
TRBJ2-3	-	TRBD2	TRBV6-5	CASWEGGTDTQYF	TGTGCCAGCTGGGAGGGAGGCACAGATACGCAGTATTTT
TRBJ2-1	-	TRBD1	TRBV29-1	CSLGQGVAGEQFF	TGCAGCTTGGGACAGGGTGTGGCCGGTGAGCAGTTCTTC
TRBJ2-1	-	-	TRBV24-1	CATSDRETLGYNEQFF	TGTGCCACCAGTGATCGGGAGACACTCGGATACAATGAGCAGTTCTTC
TRBJ2-5	-	-	TRBV10-2	CASSESPPVTQYF	TGCGCCAGCAGTGAGTCCCCCCCAGTTACCCAGTACTTC
TRBJ2-1	-	TRBD1	TRBV28	CASSLKGAIVENEQFF	TGTGCCAGCAGTTTAAAGGGGGCAATCGTGGAAAATGAGCAGTTCTTC
TRBJ2-3	-	-	TRBV6-6	CASSYLDRGGTDTQYF	TGTGCCAGCAGTTACCTTGACCGGGGTGGAACAGATACGCAGTATTTT
TRBJ2-2	-	TRBD1	TRBV18	CASSPQGPRQGSTGELFF	TGTGCCAGCTCACCACAAGGCCCGAGACAGGGCTCCACCGGGGAGCTGTTTTTT
TRBJ2-3	-	TRBD2	TRBV10-1	CASSSSGGMNTQYF	TGCGCCAGCAGTTCTAGCGGGGGGATGAATACGCAGTATTTT
TRBJ1-1	-	-	TRBV7-3	CASSLGPTTTEAFF	TGTGCCAGCAGCTTAGGGCCGACAACCACTGAAGCTTTCTTT
TRBJ2-5	-	-	TRBV7-2	CASSPVKKETQYF	TGTGCCAGCAGCCCAGTCAAAAAAGAGACCCAGTACTTC
TRBJ2-1	once	-	TRBV28	CASSLQKGVSGYNEQFF	TGTGCCAGCAGCCTCCAGAAGGGCGTGAGCGGGTACAATGAGCAGTTCTTC
TRBJ1-4	-	-	TRBV3-1/TRBV3-2	CASSAREGATNEKLFF	TGTGCCAGCAGCGCCCGGGAGGGGGCAACTAATGAAAAACTGTTTTTT
TRBJ1-2	-	-	TRBV19	CGCRFGLSQANYGYTF	TGTGGGTGCCGCTTCGGACTTTCTCAAGCTAACTATGGCTACACCTTC
TRBJ1-2	-	TRBD1	TRBV11-2	CASSLEQGAAGYTF	TGTGCCAGCAGCTTAGAGCAGGGGGCGGCTGGCTACACCTTC
TRBJ1-6	few	-	TRBV27	CASSLGGVGSPLHF	TGTGCCAGCAGTTTAGGAGGTGTCGGGTCACCCCTCCACTTT
TRBJ1-4	few	-	TRBV6-5	CASALGGGDEKLFF	TGTGCCAGCGCCCTCGGGGGAGGCGACGAAAAACTGTTTTTT
TRBJ1-4	-	-	TRBV9	CASTDSRREKLFF	TGTGCCAGCACCGACTCGAGGAGGGAAAAACTGTTTTTT
TRBJ1-4	few	-	TRBV7-9	CASSRGAEEKLFF	TGTGCCAGCAGCCGGGGGGCCGAAGAAAAACTGTTTTTT
TRBJ2-5	few	-	TRBV24-1	CATSDPTVQETQYF	TGTGCCACCAGTGACCCGACAGTACAAGAGACCCAGTACTTC
TRBJ2-2	-	-	TRBV29-1	CSVELSTGELFF	TGCAGCGTTGAACTCTCCACCGGGGAGCTGTTTTTT
TRBJ1-1	-	-	TRBV18	CASSSTALNTEAFF	TGTGCCAGCTCCTCAACTGCTCTGAACACTGAAGCTTTCTTT
TRBJ1-2	-	-	TRBV11-2	CASSFSGGNGYTF	TGTGCCAGCAGCTTCAGTGGGGGCAATGGCTACACCTTC
TRBJ1-3	once	-	TRBV5-6	CASSLVRETGNTIYF	TGTGCCAGCAGCTTGGTCCGGGAAACTGGAAACACCATATATTTT
TRBJ2-2	-	TRBD2	TRBV28	CASSPGGRDTGELFF	TGTGCCAGCAGTCCCGGGGGGAGGGATACCGGGGAGCTGTTTTTT
TRBJ1-1	-	TRBD1	TRBV5-1	CASSRRQGLGTEAFF	TGCGCCAGCAGCCGAAGACAGGGGTTAGGCACTGAAGCTTTCTTT
TRBJ1-4	-	TRBD1	TRBV19	CASRDRAVATNEKLFF	TGTGCCAGCCGGGACAGGGCGGTAGCAACTAATGAAAAACTGTTTTTT
TRBJ2-5	-	-	TRBV6-6	CASSYPGVQETQYF	TGTGCCAGCAGTTACCCAGGGGTCCAAGAGACCCAGTACTTC
TRBJ1-4	once	TRBD1	TRBV2	CASSGDSLEKLFF	TGTGCCAGCAGCGGGGACAGCCTTGAAAAACTGTTTTTT
TRBJ1-3	-	-	TRBV13	CASMGQTYGNTIYF	TGTGCCAGCATGGGGCAGACTTATGGAAACACCATATATTTT
TRBJ2-1	-	TRBD2	TRBV7-7	CASSPQLAGGSYNEQFF	TGTGCTAGCAGCCCCCAACTAGCGGGGGGGTCTTACAATGAGCAGTTCTTC
TRBJ1-2	-	-	TRBV6-2/TRBV6-3	CASSYEQDFYGYTF	TGTGCCAGCAGTTACGAGCAGGATTTCTATGGCTACACCTTC
TRBJ2-3	-	TRBD1	TRBV9	CASSVLTGASTDTQYF	TGTGCCAGCAGCGTACTGACAGGGGCTAGCACAGATACGCAGTATTTT
TRBJ2-4	-	-	TRBV19	CASSVLRGGRAKNIQYF	TGTGCCAGTAGTGTACTCAGGGGCGGGAGAGCCAAAAACATTCAGTACTTC
TRBJ1-1	few	-	TRBV6-2/TRBV6-3	CASSYSRVVLGAFF	TGTGCCAGCAGTTACTCGAGGGTAGTCCTCGGCGCTTTCTTT
TRBJ1-5	-	-	TRBV28	CASSGNNQPQHF	TGTGCCAGCTCAGGGAACAATCAGCCCCAGCATTTT
TRBJ1-5	-	-	TRBV6-5	CASRFHQGDQPQHF	TGTGCCAGCAGGTTTCATCAGGGTGATCAGCCCCAGCATTTT
TRBJ2-5	-	-	TRBV6-5	CASSYTGRGLQETQYF	TGTGCCAGCAGTTACACGGGGCGGGGACTCCAAGAGACCCAGTACTTC
TRBJ1-5	-	-	TRBV11-2	CASSLEPGQGPQHF	TGTGCCAGCAGCTTAGAACCGGGCCAGGGACCCCAGCATTTT
TRBJ2-3	-	-	TRBV21-1	CASSIPQGADTDTQYF	TGTGCCAGCAGCATCCCCCAGGGGGCGGACACAGATACGCAGTATTTT
TRBJ1-3	-	-	TRBV6-5	CASSPPGSKRNTIYF	TGTGCCAGCAGCCCCCCAGGGTCTAAACGTAACACCATATATTTT
TRBJ2-3	-	-	TRBV7-2	CASSLKSGDPDTQYF	TGTGCCAGCAGCTTAAAGTCGGGGGATCCAGATACGCAGTATTTT
TRBJ2-5	-	TRBD2	TRBV27	CASTLTSGGGETQYF	TGTGCCAGCACCCTGACTAGCGGGGGGGGTGAGACCCAGTACTTC
TRBJ2-2	-	-	TRBV2	CASSPLTTGELFF	TGTGCCAGCAGTCCACTCACCACCGGGGAGCTGTTTTTT
TRBJ1-5	-	-	TRBV7-9	CASSSDTSSNQPQHF	TGTGCCAGCAGTTCAGACACGTCCAGCAATCAGCCCCAGCATTTT
TRBJ2-3	-	-	TRBV9	CASSPYVGGTQYF	TGTGCCAGCAGCCCCTACGTGGGGGGTACGCAGTATTTT